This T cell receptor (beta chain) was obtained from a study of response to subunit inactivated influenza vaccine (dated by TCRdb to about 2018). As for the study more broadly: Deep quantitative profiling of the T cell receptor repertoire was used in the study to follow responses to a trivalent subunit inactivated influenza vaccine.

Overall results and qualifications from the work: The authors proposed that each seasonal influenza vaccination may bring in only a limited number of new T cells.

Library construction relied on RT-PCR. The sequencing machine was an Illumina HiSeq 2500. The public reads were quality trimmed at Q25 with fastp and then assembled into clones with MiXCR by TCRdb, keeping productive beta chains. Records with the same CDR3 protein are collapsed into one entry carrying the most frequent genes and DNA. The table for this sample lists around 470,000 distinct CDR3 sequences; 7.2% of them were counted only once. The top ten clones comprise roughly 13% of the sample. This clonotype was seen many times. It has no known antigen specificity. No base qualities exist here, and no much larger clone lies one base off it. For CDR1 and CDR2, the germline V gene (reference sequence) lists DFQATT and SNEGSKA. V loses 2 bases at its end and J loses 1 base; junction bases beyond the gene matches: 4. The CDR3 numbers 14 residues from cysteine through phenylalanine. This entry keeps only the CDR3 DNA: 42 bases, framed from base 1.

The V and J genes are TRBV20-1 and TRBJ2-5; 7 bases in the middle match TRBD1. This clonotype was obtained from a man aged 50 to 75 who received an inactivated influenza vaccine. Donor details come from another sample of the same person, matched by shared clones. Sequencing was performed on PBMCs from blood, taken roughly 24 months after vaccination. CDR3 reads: CSARKTGTQETQYF. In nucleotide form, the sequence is TGCAGTGCTAGAAAGACAGGGACCCAAGAGACCCAGTACTTC.